This TCR beta chain is from a study of vaccination and CD4 T cells after COVID-19. In regard to this clonotype: Its specificity is not known.

Treatment meaning: approximately 10-day PBMC culture with coronavirus spike peptide pools or control peptides (ViraFEST assay). The assay that was used to sequence DNA from cultured CD4+ T cells was the Oncomine TCR Beta short-read assay. One entry per CDR3 protein results from TCRdb running MiXCR on the PCR reads. The table has over 11,000 distinct CDR3 sequences, around a third seen once. V was trimmed by 0 bases and J by 10 bases, leaving 9 bases between them. CDR3 length equals 12 residues. CDR1 and CDR2 (germline): MNHEY, SVGEGT. The sequencing here drew on CD4+ T cells from blood, cultured in vitro, taken after SARS-CoV-2 vaccination. V gene TRBV6-2 or TRBV6-3 combines with J gene TRBJ1-1; D unresolved. The source is a human donor who had recovered from COVID-19. The CDR3 sequence: CASSYSGRGAFF. For the CDR3, the DNA is TGTGCCAGCAGTTACTCTGGACGGGGAGCTTTCTTT.